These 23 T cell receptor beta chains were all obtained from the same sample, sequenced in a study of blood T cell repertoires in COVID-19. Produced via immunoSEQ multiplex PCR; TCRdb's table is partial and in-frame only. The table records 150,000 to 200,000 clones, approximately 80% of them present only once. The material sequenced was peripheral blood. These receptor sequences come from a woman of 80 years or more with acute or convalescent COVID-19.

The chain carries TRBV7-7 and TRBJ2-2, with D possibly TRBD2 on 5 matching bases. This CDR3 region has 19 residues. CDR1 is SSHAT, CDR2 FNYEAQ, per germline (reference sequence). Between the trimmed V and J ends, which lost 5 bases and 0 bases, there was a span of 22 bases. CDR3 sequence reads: CASSAVPISYGANTGELFF. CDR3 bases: TGTGCCAGCAGCGCAGTACCAATAAGCTACGGGGCGAACACCGGGGAGCTGTTTTTT.

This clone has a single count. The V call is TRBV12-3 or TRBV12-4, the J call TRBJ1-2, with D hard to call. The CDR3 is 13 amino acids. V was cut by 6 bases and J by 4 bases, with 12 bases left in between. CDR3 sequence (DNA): TGTGCCAGCAGCCCCGAGGGTGGCTATGGCTACACCTTC. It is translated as CASSPEGGYGYTF.

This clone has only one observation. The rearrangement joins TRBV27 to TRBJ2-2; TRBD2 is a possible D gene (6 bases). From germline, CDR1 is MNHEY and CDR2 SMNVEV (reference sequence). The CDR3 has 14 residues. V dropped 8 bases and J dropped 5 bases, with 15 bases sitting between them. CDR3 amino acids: CASAGPPGTGELFF. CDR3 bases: TGTGCCAGCGCGGGACCCCCGGGAACCGGGGAGCTGTTTTTT.

In DNA form, the CDR3 reads TGTGCCAGCAGCTTAGGACAGGGGATGAACACTGAAGCTTTCTTT. Translating gives CASSLGQGMNTEAFF. The chain combines TRBV7-9 with TRBJ1-1; the match to TRBD1 covers 8 bases. The CDR3 length is 15 residues. V lost 1 base, J lost 0 bases, and 1 base stayed unmatched. Looked up from germline, CDR1 is SEHNR and CDR2 is FQNEAQ (reference sequence).

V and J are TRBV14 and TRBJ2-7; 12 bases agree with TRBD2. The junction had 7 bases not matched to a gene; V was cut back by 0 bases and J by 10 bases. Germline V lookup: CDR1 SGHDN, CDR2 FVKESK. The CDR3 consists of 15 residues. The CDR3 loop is CASSQDGTSGRRQYF. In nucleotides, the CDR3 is TGTGCCAGCAGCCAAGATGGGACTAGCGGGCGCCGTCAGTACTTC. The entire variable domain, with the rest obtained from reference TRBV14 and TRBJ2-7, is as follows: EAGVTQFPSHSVIEKGQTVTLRCDPISGHDNLYWYRRVMGKEIKFLLHFVKESKQDESGMPNNRFLAERTGGTYSTLKVQPAELEDSGVYFCASSQDGTSGRRQYFGPGTRLTVT.

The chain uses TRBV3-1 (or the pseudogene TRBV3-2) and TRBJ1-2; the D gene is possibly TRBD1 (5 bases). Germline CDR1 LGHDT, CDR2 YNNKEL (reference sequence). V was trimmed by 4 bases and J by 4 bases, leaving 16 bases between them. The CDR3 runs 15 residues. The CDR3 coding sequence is TGTGCCAGCAGCCCGCTAGACAGTCGGCCCTATGGCTACACCTTC. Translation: CASSPLDSRPYGYTF.

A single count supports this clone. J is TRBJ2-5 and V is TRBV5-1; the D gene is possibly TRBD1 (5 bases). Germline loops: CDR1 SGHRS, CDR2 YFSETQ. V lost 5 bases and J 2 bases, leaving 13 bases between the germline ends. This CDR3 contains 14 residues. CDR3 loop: CASRWGGLQETQYF. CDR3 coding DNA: TGCGCCAGCAGATGGGGCGGTTTACAAGAGACCCAGTACTTC.

CDR3: CASSQGLAVYEQYF. The DNA of the CDR3 is TGTGCCAGCAGCCAAGGGCTAGCGGTCTACGAGCAGTACTTC. This rearrangement joins TRBV3-1 (or the pseudogene TRBV3-2) to TRBJ2-7; 7 bases line up with TRBD2. Germline CDR1 and CDR2: LGHDT and YNNKEL (reference sequence). This CDR3 contains 14 residues. V lost 1 base and J lost 3; bases outside the gene matches: 3.

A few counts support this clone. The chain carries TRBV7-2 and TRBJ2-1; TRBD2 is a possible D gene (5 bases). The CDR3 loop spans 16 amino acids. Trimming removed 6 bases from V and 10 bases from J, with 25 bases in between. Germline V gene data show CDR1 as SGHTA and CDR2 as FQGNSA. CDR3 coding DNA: TGTGCCAGCAGTACGGGAAATAGCCGTGGCGCAAGGGAGCAGTTCTTC. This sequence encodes CASSTGNSRGAREQFF.

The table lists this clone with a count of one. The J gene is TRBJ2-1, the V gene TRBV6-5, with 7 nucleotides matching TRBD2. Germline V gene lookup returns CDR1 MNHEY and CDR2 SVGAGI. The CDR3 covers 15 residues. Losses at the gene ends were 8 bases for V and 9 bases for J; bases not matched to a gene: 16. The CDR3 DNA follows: TGTGCCAGCTGGGCTGGGAGGGTAGGTTTCTCTGAGCAGTTCTTC. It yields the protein CASWAGRVGFSEQFF.

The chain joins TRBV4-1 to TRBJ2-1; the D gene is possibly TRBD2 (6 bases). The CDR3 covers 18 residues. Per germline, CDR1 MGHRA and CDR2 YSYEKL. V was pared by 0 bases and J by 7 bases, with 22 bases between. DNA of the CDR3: TGCGCCAGCAGCCAAGAAAAGGGCGGGACCAACCTAGGGAATGAGCAGTTCTTC. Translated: CASSQEKGGTNLGNEQFF.

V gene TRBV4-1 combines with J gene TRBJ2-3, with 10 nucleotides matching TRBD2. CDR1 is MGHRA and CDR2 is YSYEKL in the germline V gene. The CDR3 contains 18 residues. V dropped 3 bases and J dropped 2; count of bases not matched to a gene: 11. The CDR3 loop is CASSHLARTSGYTDTQYF. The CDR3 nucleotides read TGCGCCAGCAGCCACCTAGCCAGGACTAGCGGATACACAGATACGCAGTATTTT.

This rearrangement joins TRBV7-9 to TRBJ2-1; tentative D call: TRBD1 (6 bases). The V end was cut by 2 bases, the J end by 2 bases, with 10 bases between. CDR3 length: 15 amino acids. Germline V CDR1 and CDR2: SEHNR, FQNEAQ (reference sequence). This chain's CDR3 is CASSLRGSPYNEQFF. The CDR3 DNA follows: TGTGCCAGCAGCTTAAGGGGGAGCCCCTACAATGAGCAGTTCTTC.

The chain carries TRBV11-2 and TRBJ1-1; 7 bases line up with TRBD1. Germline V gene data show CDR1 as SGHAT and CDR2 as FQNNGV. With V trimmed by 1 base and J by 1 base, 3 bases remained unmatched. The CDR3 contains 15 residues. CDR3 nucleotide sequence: TGTGCCAGCAGCTTAGGGGACAGACCGAACACTGAAGCTTTCTTT. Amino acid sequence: CASSLGDRPNTEAFF.

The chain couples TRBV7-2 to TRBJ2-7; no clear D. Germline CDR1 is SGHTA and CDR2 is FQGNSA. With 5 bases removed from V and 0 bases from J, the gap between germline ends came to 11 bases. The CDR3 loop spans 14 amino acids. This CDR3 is CASSARVTSYEQYF. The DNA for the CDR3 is TGTGCCAGCAGCGCCCGGGTAACCTCCTACGAGCAGTACTTC.

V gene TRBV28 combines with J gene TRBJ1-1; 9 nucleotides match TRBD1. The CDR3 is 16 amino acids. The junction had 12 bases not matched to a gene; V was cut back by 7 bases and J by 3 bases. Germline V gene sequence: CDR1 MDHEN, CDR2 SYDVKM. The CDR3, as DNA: TGTGCCAGCACCCCCCCAAGGGGACAGGGATACACTGAAGCTTTCTTT. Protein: CASTPPRGQGYTEAFF. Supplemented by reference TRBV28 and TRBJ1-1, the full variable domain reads DVKVTQSSRYLVKRTGEKVFLECVQDMDHENMFWYRQDPGLGLRLIYFSYDVKMKEKGDIPEGYSVSREKKERFSLILESASTNQTSMYLCASTPPRGQGYTEAFFGQGTRLTVV.

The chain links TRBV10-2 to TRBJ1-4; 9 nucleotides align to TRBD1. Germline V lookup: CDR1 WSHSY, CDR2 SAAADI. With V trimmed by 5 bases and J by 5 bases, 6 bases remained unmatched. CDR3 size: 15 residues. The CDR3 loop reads CASSTYRGQNEKLFF. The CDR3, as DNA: TGCGCCAGCAGTACGTACAGGGGGCAGAATGAAAAACTGTTTTTT.

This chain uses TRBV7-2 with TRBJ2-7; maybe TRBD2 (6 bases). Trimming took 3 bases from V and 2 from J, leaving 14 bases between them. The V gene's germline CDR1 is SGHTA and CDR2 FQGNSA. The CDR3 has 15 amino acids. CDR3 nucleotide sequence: TGTGCCAGCAGCTTTAGCGGTGGAGGGACCTACGAGCAGTACTTC. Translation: CASSFSGGGTYEQYF.

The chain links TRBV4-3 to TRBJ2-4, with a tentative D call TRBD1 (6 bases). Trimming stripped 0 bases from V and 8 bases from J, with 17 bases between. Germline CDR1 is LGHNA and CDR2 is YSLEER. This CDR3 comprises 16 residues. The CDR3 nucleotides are TGCGCCAGCAGCCAAGATCGGATGCTGGCAGGGGACATTCAGTACTTC. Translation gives CASSQDRMLAGDIQYF.

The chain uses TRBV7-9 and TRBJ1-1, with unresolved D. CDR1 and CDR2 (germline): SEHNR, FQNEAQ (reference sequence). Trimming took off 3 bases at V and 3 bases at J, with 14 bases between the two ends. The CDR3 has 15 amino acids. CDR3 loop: CASSFAAGGDTEAFF. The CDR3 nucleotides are TGTGCCAGCAGCTTCGCGGCGGGCGGGGACACTGAAGCTTTCTTT.

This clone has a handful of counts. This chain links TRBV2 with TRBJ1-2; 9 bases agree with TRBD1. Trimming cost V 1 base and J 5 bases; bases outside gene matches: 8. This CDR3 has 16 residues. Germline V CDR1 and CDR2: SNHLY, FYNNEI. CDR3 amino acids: CASSEGWGQGEYGYTF. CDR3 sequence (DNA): TGTGCCAGCAGTGAAGGCTGGGGACAGGGAGAATATGGCTACACCTTC. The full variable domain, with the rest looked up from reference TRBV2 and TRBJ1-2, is EPEVTQTPSHQVTQMGQEVILRCVPISNHLYFYWYRQILGQKVEFLVSFYNNEISEKSEIFDDQFSVERPDGSNFTLKIRSTKLEDSAMYFCASSEGWGQGEYGYTFGSGTRLTVV.

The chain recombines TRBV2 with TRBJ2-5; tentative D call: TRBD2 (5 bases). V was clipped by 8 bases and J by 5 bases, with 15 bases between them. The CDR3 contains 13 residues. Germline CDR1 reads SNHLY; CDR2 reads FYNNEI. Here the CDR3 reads CASWRLTWETQYF. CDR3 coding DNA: TGTGCCAGCTGGAGGTTGACTTGGGAGACCCAGTACTTC.

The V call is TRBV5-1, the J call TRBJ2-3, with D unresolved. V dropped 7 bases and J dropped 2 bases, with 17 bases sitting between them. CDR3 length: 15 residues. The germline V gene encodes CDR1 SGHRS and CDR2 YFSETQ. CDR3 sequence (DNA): TGCGCCAGCCAGATATGGGCAGGTTTCACAGATACGCAGTATTTT. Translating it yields CASQIWAGFTDTQYF.